A single sample is the source of the 17 T cell receptor beta chains below, sequenced in a study of T cells in Graves' hyperthyroidism and ophthalmopathy. RNA transcripts were the template for amplifying TCR beta CDR3 regions. The HTBI primer set drove a first-round RT-PCR of the TCR CDR3. TCRdb fed the multiplex PCR reads into MiXCR, producing one record per CDR3 protein. The table has about 700,000 distinct CDR3 sequences, 45% seen once; the top ten hold less than 9%. The sequencing input was peripheral blood or thyroid tissue (not recorded which). All receptors derive from an adult man with Graves' disease, either hyperthyroidism or ophthalmopathy (not recorded which).

This clonotype was recorded a few times. This chain links TRBV7-9 with TRBJ2-7; D perhaps matches TRBD1 (6 bases). The V gene's germline CDR1 is SEHNR and CDR2 FQNEAQ (reference sequence). The CDR3 runs to 16 residues. With 1 base removed from V and 3 bases from J, the gap between germline ends came to 16 bases. The CDR3 region has the DNA TGTGCCAGCAGCTTAGGTGGTCGGACAGACCACTACGAGCAGTACTTC. It is translated as CASSLGGRTDHYEQYF.

This sequence joins TRBV29-1 and TRBJ1-2; D might be TRBD1 (6 bases). The CDR3 is made up of 14 amino acids. CDR1 and CDR2 (germline): SQVTM, ANQGSEA. V lost 2 bases to trimming and J lost 6 bases, with 16 bases between them. The CDR3 DNA reads as TGCAGCGTTGAAAGGGGCAGGGGAGACGATGGCTACACCTTC. Translation: CSVERGRGDDGYTF.

This clonotype was detected once. The rearrangement links TRBV20-1 to TRBJ2-2, with D maybe TRBD1 (6 bases). V lost 1 base and J 8 bases, leaving 8 bases between the germline ends. Germline V gene lookup returns CDR1 DFQATT and CDR2 SNEGSKA (reference sequence). The CDR3 totals 12 residues. CDR3: CSARVGTGELFF. CDR3 bases: TGCAGTGCTAGAGTCGGGACAGGGGAGCTGTTTTTT.

With regard to this clonotype: A much larger clone differs from this one at a single base, so this may be a read error. The V and J genes are TRBV29-1 and TRBJ2-2; 12 nucleotides align to TRBD2. The J segment lost 5 bases and the V segment lost 4 bases, leaving 2 bases of the junction unmatched. The V gene's germline CDR1 is SQVTM and CDR2 ANQGSEA. The CDR3 is 14 residues long. CDR3 sequence (DNA): TGCAGCGTTGCAGGGACTAGCGGGACCGGGGAGCTGTTTTTT. Translating gives CSVAGTSGTGELFF.

This clonotype was recorded a few times. This rearrangement joins TRBV2 to TRBJ1-1; D is undetermined. The CDR3 is 14 residues long. Germline values: CDR1 SNHLY, CDR2 FYNNEI. Deletions cut 3 bases from V and 4 bases from J, with 12 bases between. CDR3 sequence: CASSDSRLGTEAFF. Written as DNA, the CDR3 is TGTGCCAGCAGTGATTCCCGGTTGGGCACTGAAGCTTTCTTT.

This clonotype was counted a few times. This rearrangement joins TRBV5-1 to TRBJ2-3; D might be TRBD1 (5 bases). The V end was cut by 5 bases, the J end by 2 bases, with 12 bases between. CDR1 and CDR2 (germline): SGHRS, YFSETQ. The CDR3 consists of 14 residues. The CDR3 reads CASRETVTTDTQYF. In DNA form, the CDR3 reads TGCGCCAGCAGGGAGACAGTGACCACAGATACGCAGTATTTT. The complete variable domain, with remaining parts taken from reference TRBV5-1 and TRBJ2-3, reads KAGVTQTPRYLIKTRGQQVTLSCSPISGHRSVSWYQQTPGQGLQFLFEYFSETQRNKGNFPGRFSGRQFSNSRSEMNVSTLELGDSALYLCASRETVTTDTQYFGPGTRLTVL.

CDR3 region: CASSLDRLLSGNTIYF. The CDR3 DNA follows: TGCGCCAGCAGCTTGGACAGGCTGCTCTCTGGAAACACCATATATTTT. The chain has TRBV5-1 and TRBJ1-3; a weak D match, TRBD1 (5 bases). This CDR3 is 16 amino acids long. V lost 0 bases and J lost 0, with 10 bases in between. Germline values: CDR1 SGHRS, CDR2 YFSETQ.

This chain links TRBV20-1 with TRBJ2-7, with D possibly matching TRBD1 (6 bases). CDR1 and CDR2 from the germline V gene are DFQATT and SNEGSKA (reference sequence). V lost 3 bases, J lost 3 bases, and 21 bases lay in between. The CDR3 has 16 amino acids. CDR3 residues: CSARDTGPGYGYEQYF. CDR3 nucleotide sequence: TGCAGTGCTAGGGACACAGGGCCTGGGTATGGCTACGAGCAGTACTTC.

This clonotype was counted a few times. The V call is TRBV7-9, the J call TRBJ1-6, with D unresolved. V lost 3 bases to trimming and J lost 7 bases, with 16 bases between them. Germline V CDR1 and CDR2: SEHNR, FQNEAQ (reference sequence). This CDR3 comprises 16 residues. The CDR3 nucleotides are TGTGCCAGCAGCTTGGTCCCCAGCTTTGGCAATTCACCCCTCCACTTT. Protein sequence: CASSLVPSFGNSPLHF.

Only a few counts were recorded for this clonotype. CDR3 bases: TGTGCCAGCAGTTACCTTCCAGGTTCCTCCTACGAGCAGTACTTC. Translation: CASSYLPGSSYEQYF. The chain links TRBV6-6 to TRBJ2-7; D not resolved. In germline, CDR1 is MNHNY, CDR2 SVGAGI (reference sequence). The germline V and J ends were trimmed by 2 bases and 0 bases, with 11 bases remaining between them. This CDR3 has 15 amino acids.

V usage is TRBV10-3 and J usage is TRBJ2-7, with a tentative D call TRBD1 (6 bases). Germline CDR1 ENHRY, CDR2 SYGVKD. Trimming shortened V by 3 bases and J by 3 bases, and 12 bases separated the two germline ends. CDR3 size: 14 residues. The CDR3 loop is CAISDRDIGYEQYF. As DNA, the CDR3 is TGTGCCATCAGTGACCGGGACATCGGCTACGAGCAGTACTTC.

This rearrangement joins TRBV15 to TRBJ2-7; D is possibly TRBD1 (6 bases). Germline CDR1 is LNHNV and CDR2 is YYDKDF (reference sequence). The CDR3 is 16 amino acids. Trimming took 7 bases from V and 5 from J, leaving 24 bases between them. In DNA form, the CDR3 reads TGTGCCACCAAAAGGGGTATGGGGGCCGACGAGGACGAGCAGTACTTC. It encodes CATKRGMGADEDEQYF.

This clonotype was picked up a small number of times. This sequence joins TRBV4-1 and TRBJ1-1; D is perhaps TRBD1 (6 bases). Trimming shortened V by 8 bases and J by 5 bases, and 9 bases separated the two germline ends. Germline V gene sequence: CDR1 MGHRA, CDR2 YSYEKL. The CDR3 totals 11 residues. The CDR3 spells CASGGQTEAFF. In DNA, the CDR3 is TGCGCCAGCGGGGGGCAGACTGAAGCTTTCTTT.

This clonotype appeared once. This sequence joins TRBV29-1 and TRBJ1-4, with a tentative D call TRBD1 (5 bases). The CDR3 length is 14 residues. The germline V and J ends were trimmed by 8 bases and 3 bases, with 16 bases remaining between them. CDR1 is SQVTM, CDR2 ANQGSEA, per germline. The CDR3 reads CSSAGGEPNEKLFF. CDR3 nucleotides: TGCAGCAGCGCCGGGGGGGAGCCTAATGAAAAACTGTTTTTT.

Details on this clonotype: Just one base apart from a much larger clone, this may be a read error. The chain joins TRBV2 to TRBJ1-4; 9 bases map to TRBD1. Germline assignment: CDR1 SNHLY and CDR2 FYNNEI. Unmatched junction bases numbered 7, after V lost 3 bases and J lost 8 bases. The CDR3 consists of 15 residues. In nucleotides, the CDR3 is TGTGCCAGCAGTGAGTTCGACAGGGGGAAAGAAAAACTGTTTTTT. Protein: CASSEFDRGKEKLFF.

The gene calls are TRBV7-4 and TRBJ2-7; 10 bases match TRBD1. Trimming at V came to 3 bases and at J to 7 bases, leaving 6 bases not matched to a gene. The germline V gene encodes CDR1 SGHVT and CDR2 SQSDAQ. CDR3 length: 14 amino acids. This chain's CDR3 is CASSFRDRGWEQYF. The CDR3 nucleotides are TGTGCCAGCAGCTTCCGGGACAGGGGATGGGAGCAGTACTTC.

For this clonotype: Without the conserved terminal phenylalanine or tryptophan, this CDR3 likely stems from a read error. This chain uses TRBV29-1 with TRBJ1-5, with D unresolved. Germline V CDR1 and CDR2: SQVTM, ANQGSEA. Trimming took off 6 bases at V and 1 base at J, with 10 bases between the two ends. The CDR3 runs 13 residues. The CDR3 coding sequence is TGCAGCGTCGGGAGCACGAGCAATCAGCCCCAGCATCTT. Translation gives CSVGSTSNQPQHL.